The T cell receptor (beta chain) under discussion was sequenced for a study of blood T cell repertoires in COVID-19 (dated by TCRdb to about 2020). Describing the broader study: Samples from collaborators originated in the United States, Italy and Spain and spanned both the acute and convalescent phases of COVID-19. A freely available public database, intended as a resource for researchers studying the immune response to SARS-CoV-2, is where the repertoires were released. Where available, HLA class I and class II types were obtained from metadata supplied by the sample provider rather than from assay-based typing. The samples were drawn from the first 160 participants of the ongoing ImmuneRACE study and from over 950 subjects provided by 6 global collaborators. Subjects who had been exposed to COVID-19, were actively infected with it, or had recovered from it provided the deeply sampled blood TCRbeta repertoires that made up the dataset. The material from the prospective study consisted of cDNA or gDNA derived from T cells, B-cell-depleted T cells, or PBMCs. A de-identified subject ID, COVID-19 status, age in years and sex were almost always included in the sample metadata. General study outcomes and caveats: How much clinical and demographic metadata was included differed by source and by participant, and the metadata was provided uncurated.

At one collaborating source in Seattle, patients were enrolled during active infection and were followed longitudinally through the course of disease. Collaborating institutions collected whole blood in K2EDTA tubes following their own protocols. Collaborator samples were shipped for TCRbeta analysis as frozen whole blood, isolated PBMCs, or DNA extracted from either sample type. Via the germline V gene, CDR1 is SGHNT and CDR2 YENEEA. V loses 5 bases at its end and J loses 1 base; junction bases beyond the gene matches: 13. Inclusive of the bounding cysteine and phenylalanine, the CDR3 is 17 residues long. Solely the CDR3 DNA is kept, with 51 bases framed from the first base. Concerning this clone: Its antigen remains undetermined. The input lacks base qualities; no much larger clone sits a single base away.

TCRbeta CDR3 regions were amplified from genomic DNA using the immunoSEQ Assay, a bias-controlled multiplex PCR. On the study's bioinformatics: The number of nucleated cells in each sample was estimated by amplification of reference gene primers within the assay. To quantify the absolute abundance of each unique TCRbeta CDR3 rearrangement, sequence reads were collapsed and filtered. For each sample, productive Simpson clonality was calculated by taking the square root of Simpson's diversity index across productive rearrangements. Imported from immuneACCESS, the table was reduced by TCRdb to in-frame sequences with V and J called. These copies leave out some clones; in studies compared against another copy, an unresolved V gene accounts for under half, and the cause of the remainder is not known. V, J and clone size reflect that table, while D and trimming were determined from the DNA. The sample table contains fewer than 450,000 clones; only one count was recorded for 75% to 90% of them. Clones ranked in the top ten supply roughly 6% of the sample.

The receptor comes from a woman aged 50 to 60 with COVID-19, enrolled during active disease. The source material was peripheral blood. The rearranged segments are TRBV11-3 and TRBJ1-1; TRBD1 fits 7 bases in the junction. The CDR3 reads as follows: CASSPRGPILTNTEAFF. In nucleotide form, the sequence is TGTGCCAGCAGCCCAAGGGGGCCGATACTAACGAACACTGAAGCTTTCTTT.